This TCR beta chain originates from a study of shared clonotypes between healthy human individuals. At the level of the study: In total, the donors were two women and a few men aged 18 to 49.

The germline gives CDR1 SGDLS, CDR2 YYNGEE. The V and J ends lost 0 bases and 5 bases, in that order; junction bases with no gene match: 7. The CDR3 has 15 residues. The naive CD8 population came from CD45RO-negative cells selected for CCR7, without terminally differentiated effector memory CD45RA+ cells. Splitting of each subset's genomic DNA was done evenly across several immunoSEQ plates. Produced via immunoSEQ multiplex PCR; TCRdb's table is partial and in-frame only. The sample consists of fewer than 800,000 clones, under 95% of them appearing once. Note on this clone: Its antigen is as yet unknown.

Study-level points and caveats: Non-shared clonotypes were found to have lower generation probabilities than the clonotypes that were shared by all four of the sorted-subset donors.

Sequenced: naive CD8+ T cells sorted from blood. The clonotype was recovered from a man between 25 and 39 years old in good health. The J gene is TRBJ2-5, the V gene TRBV9, with 7 nucleotides matching TRBD1. Here the CDR3 DNA reads TGTGCCAGCAGCGTAGGTGTAGGGGGCGCGGAGACCCAGTACTTC. It translates to CASSVGVGGAETQYF.